The sequence of this TCR beta chain was determined in a study of response to subunit inactivated influenza vaccine. TCRdb fed the RT-PCR reads into MiXCR, producing one record per CDR3 protein. The sample yields hundreds of thousands of distinct CDR3 sequences, 12% seen once. Findings of the study overall: Few additional T cells are recruited per seasonal influenza vaccination, authors suggested.

This clonotype turned up a few times. Its antigen is not identified. CDR3 size: 17 residues. The V and J ends lost 0 bases and 4 bases, in that order; junction bases with no gene match: 5. CDR1 is LGHNA, CDR2 YSLEER, per germline. The rearrangement uses TRBV4-3 and TRBJ2-1, with TRBD2 identical over 11 bases. The specimen was PBMCs from blood, collected on the day of vaccination. The origin of this receptor is a man aged 45-65 years who received an inactivated influenza vaccine. The CDR3 spells CASSQERLAGGYNEQFF. The CDR3 DNA sequence: TGCGCCAGCAGCCAAGAACGGCTAGCGGGGGGTTACAATGAGCAGTTCTTC.